The 4 T cell receptor beta chains reported below all come from one sample, sequenced in a study of shared clonotypes between healthy human individuals. TCRdb keeps only in-frame clones here, not all; method: immunoSEQ multiplex PCR. The data show a few hundred thousand clones, 65% seen once. Material: memory CD4+ T cells sorted from blood. Indicated subset: CD45RA-negative fraction. The receptors were sampled from a man aged 25-45 years in good health.

This chain uses TRBV6-6 with TRBJ2-7; TRBD2 matches 10 bases. Germline V gene sequence: CDR1 MNHNY, CDR2 SVGAGI (reference sequence). The CDR3 is 14 amino acids. Trimming removed 8 bases from V and 3 bases from J; junction bases left unmatched: 7. CDR3 coding DNA: TGTGCCAGCGGAGCTAGCGGGAGAGTCTACGAGCAGTACTTC. Its protein product is CASGASGRVYEQYF.

This chain uses TRBV9 with TRBJ1-5, with D hard to call. The CDR3 has 15 amino acids. Trimming left V 3 bases short and J 0 bases short, with 10 bases between. CDR1 is SGDLS, CDR2 YYNGEE, per germline. The CDR3 DNA reads as TGTGCCAGCAGCGGTGGGGATTTTAGCAATCAGCCCCAGCATTTT. Its protein is CASSGGDFSNQPQHF.

The genes are TRBV27 and TRBJ2-7; no reliable D call. The CDR3 length is 13 residues. The germline gives CDR1 MNHEY, CDR2 SMNVEV (reference sequence). Trimming stripped 5 bases from V and 3 bases from J, with 11 bases between. The CDR3 region has the DNA TGTGCCAGCAGTCCCCACCTGCTCTACGAGCAGTACTTC. It yields the protein CASSPHLLYEQYF.

V gene TRBV2 combines with J gene TRBJ2-5; D gene ambiguous. Trimming took 3 bases from V and 2 from J, leaving 10 bases between them. The CDR3 covers 14 residues. Germline V lookup: CDR1 SNHLY, CDR2 FYNNEI. The CDR3 DNA sequence: TGTGCCAGCAGTGATTCAACAGATCAAGAGACCCAGTACTTC. Residues: CASSDSTDQETQYF.